This record looks at one T cell receptor (beta chain) sequence and its context. No cognate antigen has been identified for it. Per-nucleotide qualities are absent, and no much larger clonotype sits a single base away. CDR1 and CDR2 (SQVTM, ANQGSEA) derive from the germline V gene. Spanning cysteine to phenylalanine, the CDR3 consists of 16 amino acids. The read is trimmed to its CDR3 DNA, 48 bases read in frame from base 1. Trimming accounts for 1 base at V and 6 bases at J, while the number of junction bases matched to no gene is 9. The data were taken from a study of cytomegalovirus exposure and HLA in healthy donors (dated by TCRdb to 2016 to 2017). General notes on the study: An earlier analysis of roughly 630 of the donors reported about 250 Gb of sequence data and 120 million or so unique TCR beta sequences from some 180 million T cells. An earlier analysis of a few hundred of the donors applied high-throughput TCR beta sequencing to assess whether each TCR beta V gene segment acted as functional or pseudogenic. The aim of the study was to test whether cataloging public T cell receptors could identify signatures of past pathogen exposure. Rather than drawing on any new phenotypic data, the later analysis identified candidate immune exposures from TCR beta sequences and the way those sequences occurred across donors. In a later genetic analysis, genome-wide SNP genotypes for about 60% of the 666 donors were used, and that subset was treated as a discovery cohort. Typing coverage differed by locus: A, B, C, DRB1 and DQB1 were typed in about 629-640 donors, DQA1 in roughly 510, DPA1 in 600 to 610, and DPB1 in 450 to 490. Using immunosequencing, the study profiled T cell repertoires from roughly 650 subjects and related those repertoires to cytomegalovirus serostatus. Of the 398 genotyped donors, 70% to 90% were placed in the genetic ancestry cluster associated with self-reported Caucasian donors. Both class I and class II loci were covered by HLA typing, at four-digit resolution. A separate validation cohort of some 130 different subjects was used in addition to the 666-subject first cohort. A later analysis re-analyzed previously published TCR beta repertoires from 600 to 850 donors and added high-resolution HLA genotyping to study TCR occurrence patterns. An early release covering roughly 600 HLA-typed donors comprised approximately 290 gigabases of sequencing data and around 85 million unique TCR sequences. High-throughput TCR immunosequencing, statistical association of individual TCRs with disease status, and machine learning were combined to predict cytomegalovirus infection status. Donor age, sex, ethnicity and CMV serostatus were compiled together with the repertoire data. Every discovery cohort repertoire had been produced on one sequencing platform. Five DR-DQ haplotypes were treated as single units for association and clustering because of strong linkage in the cohort. Among about 390 genotyped donors of the cohort, an average of approximately 230,000 unique TCR beta nucleotide sequences were sequenced per donor, roughly a sixth of them non-productive.

The library was built by means of the immunoSEQ multiplex PCR assay. A mixture of 60 forward primers for TCR Vbeta segments and 13 reverse primers for TCR Jbeta segments was used in the multiplex PCR. A multiplex PCR assay on genomic DNA amplified the CDR3 region of rearranged TCR beta genes. The amplified TCR beta libraries were sequenced on the Illumina HiSeq System as 87-base-pair reads. The paper's processing steps were these. In a later analysis, tens of millions of unique TCR beta chains were counted across the approximately 640 repertoires, and roughly 11 million of these chains were shared by at least two donors. Raw reads were error-corrected and collapsed into unique sequences by a nearest-neighbor algorithm in which closely related sequences were merged to remove PCR and sequencing errors. V, D and J gene segments were assigned by aligning CDR3 sequences to IMGT reference sequences. For a sequence to be retained, a match of at least six nucleotides to both a V gene segment and a J gene segment was required. A rearrangement counted as productive if the CDR3 had no stop codons and remained in frame with V and J, and every other rearrangement counted as non-productive. CDR3 was defined according to IMGT convention as the region running from the second conserved V-encoded cysteine to the conserved J-encoded phenylalanine. In an earlier analysis of around 600 of the donors, sequences lacking an unambiguous match to a single V gene segment were excluded. In an earlier analysis of 450 to 700 of the donors, V segments were called functional above 56.7% productive rearrangements and were called segregating when the between-donor standard deviation exceeded 5%. To diagnose cytomegalovirus status from the catalog of TCR beta chain sequences, a statistical classification framework was built. V and J gene assignment, in a later analysis, came from comparing TCR nucleotide sequences with IMGT/GENE-DB human TR gene sequences. A later analysis assigned CDR3 sequences and most-parsimonious VDJ recombination scenarios with the TCRdist pipeline. A later analysis defined each TCR beta chain by its CDR3 amino acid sequence plus V-gene family, and excluded reads lacking a unique V-gene family. A later analysis removed 592 highly shared, low-generation-probability nucleotide sequences to deal with suspected cross-contamination and a sequencing artifact. In a later analysis, a clonal expansion index for each public chain was calculated from normalized within-repertoire ranks of inferred template counts. In a later analysis, generation probabilities were computed with a VDJ recombination model fitted to out-of-frame rearrangements, and the resulting probabilities were checked against IGoR. A later analysis scored TCR-TCR, TCR-HLA and TCR-CMV co-occurrence with hypergeometric tests, applying a repertoire-size bias correction to TCR pairs. To estimate false discovery rates, a later analysis permuted the HLA or CMV assignments 20 times. In a later analysis, co-occurring TCRs were grouped with DBSCAN, and TCRdist sequence similarity was added when clustering was performed within HLA-allele-positive subsets. Repertoires with fewer than 30,000 or more than 120,000 public chains, plus five repertoires with anomalous nucleotide sharing, were excluded from co-occurrence clustering. Drawn from immuneACCESS, this table holds only the in-frame rearrangements with V and J called that TCRdb kept. Clones are partly lost; checked studies trace under half to an unresolved V gene and leave the rest unexplained. V, J and clone size derive from that table, while D and trimming were established from the DNA sequence. This sample holds about 160,000 clones; 60% to 85% were observed only once. The ten largest clones capture less than 0.9% of the sample.

Overall study outcomes, separate from this receptor: The classifier was reported to diagnose cytomegalovirus status with high specificity and sensitivity in both the original and validation cohorts. Linkage disequilibrium might explain the correlated functional status among segregating V segments, but an unknown experimental factor could not be excluded. In a later analysis, HLA-associated TCR beta chains showed more clonal expansion and lower generation probabilities than non-associated chains that were equally common. A later genetic analysis associated a missense DCLRE1C variant with V-gene and J-gene trimming of TCR beta chains, and an independent cohort replicated the association. Most TCR sequences were observed very rarely across donors, whereas some public TCRs were present in many individuals. According to a later analysis, most CMV-associated TCR beta chains appeared to be HLA-restricted, and the HLA associations seemed to be driven largely by CMV exposure. An earlier analysis of 587 of the donors showed that most TCR beta V segments appeared in productive rearrangements either about 87% or about 30% of the time, which broadly matched IMGT annotations. According to a later genetic analysis, donors in an Asian-associated ancestry cluster had fewer N-insertions in productive TCRs than the approximately 630-donor mean. Some 15 rarely observed V segments, including chromosome 9 orphons, were excluded from the earlier analysis of just under 600 of the donors because counts were too low. CMV serostatus was the only immune exposure information available for the cohort. Assigning TCR associations to individual alleles was difficult when HLA alleles, especially DR and DQ, strongly co-occurred. At a false discovery rate of 0.05, a later analysis linked 15,000 to 20,000 TCR beta sequences to specific HLA alleles. According to a later analysis, TCR association rates differed among HLA loci, with DRB1 alleles showing the most associated TCRs and HLA-C alleles showing the fewest. A further reported finding was that TCR beta sequences accurately predicted the HLA-A and HLA-B alleles for most subjects in the first cohort. The study listed 170 or so TCR beta chains as associated with cytomegalovirus. A later analysis reported that several top co-occurrence clusters appeared linked to parvovirus B19, influenza, CMV and Epstein-Barr virus. A cluster of highly shared sequence variants was judged likely to be a technical artifact of the sequencing pipeline. Sequencing depth was assumed to be roughly uniform across donors in the presence/absence analyses, though that assumption may not hold. A few of the identified cytomegalovirus-associated TCR beta chains were confirmed in vitro to be specific for cytomegalovirus antigens. Because HLA typing was unavailable for some donors at each locus, only the typed subset was used in association tests. In this cohort, only TCR beta chains were sequenced, and detectable features were limited by the absence of alpha or paired-chain data. Because the 87-base-pair reads could not distinguish some IMGT-functional V segments, including TRBV6-2 and TRBV6-3, those segments were excluded. According to the authors, the approach could potentially be generalized to other disease states and immunological phenotypes.

The cohort comprised some 680 healthy bone marrow donors. At the time of sampling, all cohort members were nominally healthy, though unrecorded immune exposures were likely present. The donor tested CMV seronegative and was one of the 352 seronegative cohort members. A peripheral blood sample was provided by each donor, and peripheral blood mononuclear cells were used for TCR beta sequencing. Genomic DNA extraction from the blood cell samples was performed with the Qiagen DNeasy Blood Extraction Kit. Material for sequencing was PBMCs. The sequence came from a female donor in good health and CMV-seronegative. The rearranged segments are TRBV29-1 and TRBJ2-7; a stretch of 13 junction bases matches TRBD2. The CDR3 region: CSVEGLRTSGSSEQYF. The nucleotides are TGCAGCGTTGAAGGGCTTAGGACTAGCGGGAGTTCCGAGCAGTACTTC.